This entry features one TCR beta chain sequence. The antigen remains unidentified. The germline CDR1 and CDR2 sequences are LGHDT and YNNKEL (reference sequence). This CDR3 contains 17 residues. V was pared by 4 bases and J by 1 base, with 12 bases of the junction left unmatched. Healthy donors served as the controls. They were matched for age and sex. FACS was used to enrich TEMRA cells, whereas the CD8+ and CD4+ T cells were obtained by negative isolation. The data are from a study of CD8 T cells in Susac syndrome. Study-wide results and limits: The authors acknowledged that the study's TCR sequencing and HLA analysis involved relatively few individuals.

Random-hexamer reverse transcription was applied to roughly 0.45 to 1 ug RNA. Amplification of TCR beta CDR3 across 54 Vbeta and 13 Jbeta was performed with immunoSEQ multiplex PCR. A single record per CDR3 protein comes from TCRdb applying MiXCR to the immunoSEQ multiplex PCR reads. This sample has 100,000 to 150,000 distinct CDR3 sequences, with around 94% found just once. The source of this sequence is a human donor in good health. The sequencing sample was made of CD4+ T cells from PBMCs. The chain links TRBV3-1 to TRBJ1-2; 7 nucleotides match TRBD1. CDR3 nucleotide sequence: TGTGCCAGCAGCCCGACAGGGTTGGTAGTGGGTAACTATGGCTACACCTTC. Amino acid sequence: CASSPTGLVVGNYGYTF.